Here is one T cell receptor (beta chain) with its context. The V and J ends lost 6 bases and 1 base, in that order; junction bases with no gene match: 5. The CDR3 length is 14 residues. CDR1 and CDR2 (germline): KGHSH, LQKENI. These data come from a study of blood T cell repertoires in COVID-19. About the study: PBMCs, B-cell-depleted T cells, or T cells were the source of the cDNA or gDNA that made up the material.

The assay was immunoSEQ multiplex PCR, and TCRdb's table has in-frame clones only and misses some. This table has roughly 310,000 clones, approximately 88% appearing once. The sequenced sample was peripheral blood. The TCR originated in a woman between 50 and 59 years old with active or convalescent COVID-19. V is TRBV18 and J is TRBJ1-1, with 7 bases that match TRBD1. The CDR3 DNA is TGTGCCAGCTCGCAGGGACAGTGGAACACTGAAGCTTTCTTT. Its translation: CASSQGQWNTEAFF.